These 15 T cell receptor beta chains were all obtained from the same sample, sequenced in a study of tumor-infiltrating lymphocytes in glioblastoma multiforme. TCRB libraries came from RNA via three nested multiplex PCR rounds. TCRdb redid the calling of the multiplex PCR reads with MiXCR, one entry per CDR3 protein. The sample lists fewer than 10,000 distinct CDR3 sequences; around 74% were seen once. Sequenced material: brain tumor tissue. These receptors all stem from a male donor with glioblastoma.

The DNA of the CDR3 is TGCAGCGTCGCCCTGGAGGGGGGATTATACGAGCAGTACTTC. Translation gives CSVALEGGLYEQYF. This rearrangement joins TRBV29-1 to TRBJ2-7; perhaps D is TRBD1 or TRBD2 (6 bases each). Trimming took off 6 bases at V and 4 bases at J, with 19 bases between the two ends. The CDR3 is made up of 14 amino acids. In germline, CDR1 is SQVTM, CDR2 ANQGSEA.

This clonotype has only one observation. The CDR3 DNA reads as TGTGCCAGCAGCCCTGGAGCCTACACCTACAATGAGCAGTTCTTC. Residues: CASSPGAYTYNEQFF. The rearrangement uses TRBV11-2 and TRBJ2-1; D gene ambiguous. Deletions cut 5 bases from V and 2 bases from J, with 13 bases between. The CDR3 loop spans 15 amino acids. In germline, CDR1 is SGHAT, CDR2 FQNNGV.

The V call is TRBV6-2 or TRBV6-3, the J call TRBJ2-7; no clear D gene. The CDR3 totals 12 residues. V shed 6 bases and J shed 1 base, with 7 bases lying between them. CDR1 and CDR2 from the germline V gene are MNHEY and SVGEGT. The CDR3 nucleotides read TGTGCCAGCAGGCTAGATTCCTACGAGCAGTACTTC. It is translated as CASRLDSYEQYF.

The genes are TRBV4-3 and TRBJ2-7; 8 bases fit TRBD2. Germline values: CDR1 LGHNA, CDR2 YSLEER. CDR3 length: 14 residues. Trimming at V came to 0 bases and at J to 7 bases, leaving 5 bases not matched to a gene. The CDR3 protein is CASSQERGAGEQYF. CDR3 bases: TGCGCCAGCAGCCAAGAGCGGGGGGCAGGGGAGCAGTACTTC.

This sequence joins TRBV29-1 and TRBJ2-7; D is perhaps TRBD1 (5 bases). Per germline, CDR1 SQVTM and CDR2 ANQGSEA. The CDR3 extends over 15 amino acids. V was shortened by 1 base and J by 2 bases, with 15 bases between the two germline ends. This CDR3 is CSVEGLPGKTYEQYF. CDR3 nucleotides: TGCAGCGTTGAAGGTTTGCCAGGGAAGACCTACGAGCAGTACTTC.

This clonotype came up a few times. The germline gene is not matched at one end of the junction; a read error may be the cause. V usage is TRBV11-3 and J usage is TRBJ2-1, with D possibly matching TRBD2 (5 bases). CDR1 and CDR2 (germline): SGHNT, YENEEA. CDR3 length: 13 residues. In nucleotides, the CDR3 is TGTGCCAGCAGCTCCAGAGGGCCCAATGAGCAATTCTTC. Translated, it gives CASSSRGPNEQFF. The full variable domain, its missing parts supplied by reference TRBV11-3 and TRBJ2-1, is EAGVVQSPRYKIIEKKQPVAFWCNPISGHNTLYWYLQNLGQGPELLIRYENEEAVDDSQLPKDRFSAERLKGVDSTLKIQPAELGDSAVYLCASSSRGPNEQFFGPGTRLTVL.

Of note for this clonotype: The CDR3 does not close with the conserved phenylalanine or tryptophan, likely indicating a read error. This chain connects TRBV11-3 to TRBJ1-1; D gene unclear. This CDR3 comprises 16 residues. Germline V gene lookup returns CDR1 SGHNT and CDR2 YENEEA. DNA for the CDR3: TGTGCCGGCAGCTTCAAGGGTGTAGGGCTGAACACTGAAGCTTTCCTT. Translating it yields CAGSFKGVGLNTEAFL.

The chain combines TRBV29-1 with TRBJ2-2; D remains ambiguous. V was trimmed by 5 bases and J by 0 bases, leaving 13 bases between them. The CDR3 is made up of 15 amino acids. From germline, CDR1 is SQVTM and CDR2 ANQGSEA. This CDR3 is CSVINGLTNTGELFF. The CDR3 DNA reads as TGCAGCGTTATTAACGGCCTGACGAACACCGGGGAGCTGTTTTTT.

Written as DNA, the CDR3 is TGTGCCAGCAGCTTAGGGACAGCGAACACTGAAGCTTTCTTT. Amino acids: CASSLGTANTEAFF. The chain links TRBV11-2 to TRBJ1-1; weak D call: TRBD1 (6 bases). The CDR3 is 14 residues long. Germline CDR1 SGHAT, CDR2 FQNNGV. V lost 1 base to trimming and J lost 1 base, with 7 bases between them.

The rearrangement links TRBV4-2 to TRBJ1-4; no reliable D call. Germline V lookup: CDR1 LGHNA, CDR2 YNFKEQ. Trimming shortened V by 3 bases and J by 6 bases, and 11 bases separated the two germline ends. CDR3 length: 14 amino acids. CDR3 amino acids: CASSHQYSDEKLFF. The CDR3, as DNA: TGTGCCAGCAGCCATCAATACAGTGATGAAAAACTGTTTTTT.

The chain links TRBV7-2 to TRBJ2-1, with TRBD2 identical over 10 bases. The CDR3 sequence is 12 residues long. From germline, CDR1 is SGHTA and CDR2 FQGNSA. With V trimmed by 4 bases and J by 13 bases, 4 bases remained unmatched. DNA for the CDR3: TGTGCCAGCAGCTCAACTAGCGGGAAACAGTTCTTC. It translates to CASSSTSGKQFF.

The rearrangement uses TRBV11-2 and TRBJ2-3, with D possibly matching TRBD2 (6 bases). V shed 5 bases and J shed 0 bases, with 15 bases lying between them. Germline lookup yields CDR1 SGHAT and CDR2 FQNNGV. CDR3 length: 16 amino acids. The CDR3 coding sequence is TGTGCCAGCAGCCTGGGGACTTTCGCTAGCACAGATACGCAGTATTTT. As protein: CASSLGTFASTDTQYF. The variable domain in full, with the rest retrieved from reference TRBV11-2 and TRBJ2-3, is EAGVAQSPRYKIIEKRQSVAFWCNPISGHATLYWYQQILGQGPKLLIQFQNNGVVDDSQLPKDRFSAERLKGVDSTLKIQPAKLEDSAVYLCASSLGTFASTDTQYFGPGTRLTVL.

This clonotype was seen many times. V and J are TRBV6-5 and TRBJ2-1; D is possibly TRBD1 or TRBD2 (5 bases each). Germline V gene lookup returns CDR1 MNHEY and CDR2 SVGAGI. Trimming removed 7 bases from V and 7 bases from J, with 17 bases in between. This CDR3 contains 14 residues. In DNA form, the CDR3 reads TGTGCCAGCAATACAGTTCGGGGCACGAATGAGCAGTTCTTC. Protein: CASNTVRGTNEQFF.

This chain links TRBV12-3 or TRBV12-4 with TRBJ1-5; tentatively, D is TRBD1 (5 bases). CDR3 size: 17 residues. The V gene lost 3 bases and the J gene lost 5 bases, with 20 bases spanning the gap. The CDR3 here is CASSFSISRTGHQPQHF. As DNA, the CDR3 is TGTGCCAGCAGTTTTAGTATCAGCCGGACGGGGCATCAGCCCCAGCATTTT.

This chain uses TRBV20-1 with TRBJ2-5; D is possibly TRBD2 (5 bases). CDR3 length: 12 residues. Germline loops: CDR1 DFQATT, CDR2 SNEGSKA (reference sequence). Between the trimmed V and J ends, which lost 6 bases and 5 bases, there was a span of 13 bases. CDR3 sequence: CSARPLAETQYF. The CDR3 DNA is TGCAGTGCCCGCCCCCTAGCCGAGACCCAGTACTTC.